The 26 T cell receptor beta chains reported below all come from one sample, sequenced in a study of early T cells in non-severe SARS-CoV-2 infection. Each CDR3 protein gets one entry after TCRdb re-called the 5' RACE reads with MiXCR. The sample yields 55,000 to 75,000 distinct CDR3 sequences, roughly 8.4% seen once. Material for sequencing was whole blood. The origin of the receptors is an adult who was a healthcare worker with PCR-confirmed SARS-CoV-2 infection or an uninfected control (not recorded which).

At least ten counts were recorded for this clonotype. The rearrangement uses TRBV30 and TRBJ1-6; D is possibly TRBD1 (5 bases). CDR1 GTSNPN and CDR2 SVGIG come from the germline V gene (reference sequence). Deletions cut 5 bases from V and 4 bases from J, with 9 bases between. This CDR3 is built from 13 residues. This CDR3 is CAWEAGYNSPLHF. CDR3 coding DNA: TGTGCCTGGGAGGCAGGGTATAATTCACCCCTCCACTTT.

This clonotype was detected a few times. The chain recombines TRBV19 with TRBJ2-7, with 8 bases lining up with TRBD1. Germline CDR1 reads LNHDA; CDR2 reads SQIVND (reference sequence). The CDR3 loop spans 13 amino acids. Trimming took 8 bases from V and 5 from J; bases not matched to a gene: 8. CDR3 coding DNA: TGTGCCAGTGGGCAGGGGGCAGCCAACGAGCAGTACTTC. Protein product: CASGQGAANEQYF.

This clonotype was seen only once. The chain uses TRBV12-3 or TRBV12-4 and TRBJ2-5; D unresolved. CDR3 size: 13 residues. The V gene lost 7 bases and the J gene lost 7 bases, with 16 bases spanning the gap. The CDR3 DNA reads TGTGCCAGCACCTCCGACGGTATTGGGACCCAGTACTTC. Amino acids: CASTSDGIGTQYF.

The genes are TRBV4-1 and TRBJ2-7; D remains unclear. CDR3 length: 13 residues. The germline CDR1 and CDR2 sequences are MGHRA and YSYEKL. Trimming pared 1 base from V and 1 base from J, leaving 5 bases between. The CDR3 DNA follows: TGCGCCAGCAGCCAAGGAGGATCCTACGAGCAGTACTTC. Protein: CASSQGGSYEQYF.

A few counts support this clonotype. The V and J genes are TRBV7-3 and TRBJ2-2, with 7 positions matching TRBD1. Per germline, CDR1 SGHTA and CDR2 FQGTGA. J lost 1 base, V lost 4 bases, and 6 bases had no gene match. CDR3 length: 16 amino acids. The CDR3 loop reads CASSSLDRMNTGELFF. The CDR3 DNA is TGTGCCAGCAGCTCCCTGGACAGGATGAACACCGGGGAGCTGTTTTTT.

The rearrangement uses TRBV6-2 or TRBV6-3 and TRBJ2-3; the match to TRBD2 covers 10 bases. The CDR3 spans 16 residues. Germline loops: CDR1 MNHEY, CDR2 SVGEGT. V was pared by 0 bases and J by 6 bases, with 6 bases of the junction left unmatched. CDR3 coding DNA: TGTGCCAGCAGTTACTCCCTAGCGGGAGTATGGGATACGCAGTATTTT. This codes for CASSYSLAGVWDTQYF.

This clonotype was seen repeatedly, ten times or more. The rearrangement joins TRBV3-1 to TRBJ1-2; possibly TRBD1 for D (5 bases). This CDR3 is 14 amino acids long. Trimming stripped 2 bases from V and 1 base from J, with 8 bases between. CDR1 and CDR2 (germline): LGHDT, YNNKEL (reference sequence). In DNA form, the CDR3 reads TGTGCCAGCAGCCAAAGGACACTTAACTATGGCTACACCTTC. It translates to CASSQRTLNYGYTF.

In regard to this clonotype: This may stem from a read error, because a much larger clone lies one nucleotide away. For the CDR3, the DNA is TGTGCCAGCAGCTCGGGACTAGCGGAAGTCTACGAGCAGTACTTC. Protein sequence: CASSSGLAEVYEQYF. V usage is TRBV7-2 and J usage is TRBJ2-7; 11 bases match TRBD2. V lost 4 bases, J lost 3 bases, and 5 bases stayed unmatched. Germline V gene lookup returns CDR1 SGHTA and CDR2 FQGNSA. This CDR3 has 15 amino acids.

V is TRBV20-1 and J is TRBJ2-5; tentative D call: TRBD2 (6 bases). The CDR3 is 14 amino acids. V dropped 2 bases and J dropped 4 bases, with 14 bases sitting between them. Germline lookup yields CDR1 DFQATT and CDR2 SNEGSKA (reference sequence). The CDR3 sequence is CSARTLGGRETQYF. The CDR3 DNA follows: TGCAGTGCTAGAACCCTAGGAGGGAGAGAGACCCAGTACTTC.

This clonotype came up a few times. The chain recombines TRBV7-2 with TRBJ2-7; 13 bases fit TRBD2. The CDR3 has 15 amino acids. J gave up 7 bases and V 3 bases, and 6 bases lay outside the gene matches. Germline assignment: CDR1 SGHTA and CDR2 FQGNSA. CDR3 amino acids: CASSFTSGRAGEQYF. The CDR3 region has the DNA TGTGCCAGCAGCTTTACTAGCGGGAGGGCGGGGGAGCAGTACTTC.

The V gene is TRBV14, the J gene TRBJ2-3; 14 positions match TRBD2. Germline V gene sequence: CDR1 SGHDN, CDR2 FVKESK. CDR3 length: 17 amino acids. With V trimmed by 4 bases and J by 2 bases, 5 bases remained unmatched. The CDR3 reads CASSRGLAGEATDTQYF. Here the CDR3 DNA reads TGTGCCAGCAGCCGGGGACTAGCGGGAGAGGCCACAGATACGCAGTATTTT.

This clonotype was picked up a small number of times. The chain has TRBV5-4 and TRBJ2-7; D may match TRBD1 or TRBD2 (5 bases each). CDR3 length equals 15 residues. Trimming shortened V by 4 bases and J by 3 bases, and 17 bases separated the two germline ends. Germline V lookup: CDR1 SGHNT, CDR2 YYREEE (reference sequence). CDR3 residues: CASSATGTRSYEQYF. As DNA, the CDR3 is TGTGCCAGCAGCGCGACCGGGACGCGGAGCTACGAGCAGTACTTC.

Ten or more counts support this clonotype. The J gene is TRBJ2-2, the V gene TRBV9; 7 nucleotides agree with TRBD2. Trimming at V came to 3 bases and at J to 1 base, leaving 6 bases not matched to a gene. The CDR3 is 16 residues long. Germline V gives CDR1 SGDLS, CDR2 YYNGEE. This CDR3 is CASSARDYWNTGELFF. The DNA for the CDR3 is TGTGCCAGCAGCGCCCGGGACTACTGGAACACCGGGGAGCTGTTTTTT.

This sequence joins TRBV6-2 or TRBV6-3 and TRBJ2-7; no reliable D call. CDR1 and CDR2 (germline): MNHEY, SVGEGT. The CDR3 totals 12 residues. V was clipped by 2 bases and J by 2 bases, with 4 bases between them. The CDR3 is CASSYRTYEQYF. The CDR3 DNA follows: TGTGCCAGCAGTTACCGAACCTACGAGCAGTACTTC.

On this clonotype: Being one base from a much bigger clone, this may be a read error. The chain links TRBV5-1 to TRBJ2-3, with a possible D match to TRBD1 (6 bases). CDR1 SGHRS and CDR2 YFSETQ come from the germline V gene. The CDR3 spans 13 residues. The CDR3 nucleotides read TGCACCAGCAGCTTGGGGGCCACAGATACGCAGTATTTT. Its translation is CTSSLGATDTQYF.

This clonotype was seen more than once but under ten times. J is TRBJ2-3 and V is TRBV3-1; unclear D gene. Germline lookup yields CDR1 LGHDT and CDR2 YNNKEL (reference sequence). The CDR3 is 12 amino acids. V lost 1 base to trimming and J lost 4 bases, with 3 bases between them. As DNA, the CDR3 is TGTGCCAGCAGCCAAGGTCCAGATACGCAGTATTTT. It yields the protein CASSQGPDTQYF.

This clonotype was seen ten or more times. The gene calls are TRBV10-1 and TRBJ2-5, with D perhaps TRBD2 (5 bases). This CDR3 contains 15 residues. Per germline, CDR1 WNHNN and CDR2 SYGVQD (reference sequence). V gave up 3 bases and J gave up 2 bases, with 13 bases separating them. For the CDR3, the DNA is TGCGCCAGCAGTGAAGGTGGGAGACCTCAAGAGACCCAGTACTTC. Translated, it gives CASSEGGRPQETQYF.

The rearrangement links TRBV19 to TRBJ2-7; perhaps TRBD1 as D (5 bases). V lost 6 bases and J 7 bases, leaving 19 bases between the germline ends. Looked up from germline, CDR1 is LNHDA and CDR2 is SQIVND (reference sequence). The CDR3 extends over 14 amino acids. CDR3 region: CASSLQGRVIEQYF. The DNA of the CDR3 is TGTGCCAGTAGCCTCCAGGGCCGCGTGATAGAGCAGTACTTC.

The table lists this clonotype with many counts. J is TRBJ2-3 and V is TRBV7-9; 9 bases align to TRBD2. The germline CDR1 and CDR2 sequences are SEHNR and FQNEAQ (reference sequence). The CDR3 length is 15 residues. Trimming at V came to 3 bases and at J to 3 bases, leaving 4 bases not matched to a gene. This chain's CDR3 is CASSLASGTTDTQYF. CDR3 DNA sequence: TGTGCCAGCAGCTTGGCTAGCGGGACAACAGATACGCAGTATTTT.

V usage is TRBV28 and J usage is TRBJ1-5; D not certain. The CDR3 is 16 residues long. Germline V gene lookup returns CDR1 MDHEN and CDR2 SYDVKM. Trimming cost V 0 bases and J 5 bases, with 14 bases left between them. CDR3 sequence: CASSLWDGDGDQPQHF. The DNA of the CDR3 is TGTGCCAGCAGTTTATGGGACGGCGACGGAGATCAGCCCCAGCATTTT.

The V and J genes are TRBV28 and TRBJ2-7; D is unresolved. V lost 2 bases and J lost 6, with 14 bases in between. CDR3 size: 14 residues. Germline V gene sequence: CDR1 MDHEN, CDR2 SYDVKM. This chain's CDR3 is CASSLPRRRSEQYF. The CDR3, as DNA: TGTGCCAGCAGTTTACCGCGCCGTAGATCCGAGCAGTACTTC.

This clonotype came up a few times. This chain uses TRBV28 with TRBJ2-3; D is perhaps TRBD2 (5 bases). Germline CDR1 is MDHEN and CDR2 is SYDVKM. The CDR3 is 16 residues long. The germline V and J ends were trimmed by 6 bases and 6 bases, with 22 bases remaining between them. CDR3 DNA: TGTGCCAGCAGCTCGACGGTGGGAGCCCGGCCGGATACGCAGTATTTT. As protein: CASSSTVGARPDTQYF.

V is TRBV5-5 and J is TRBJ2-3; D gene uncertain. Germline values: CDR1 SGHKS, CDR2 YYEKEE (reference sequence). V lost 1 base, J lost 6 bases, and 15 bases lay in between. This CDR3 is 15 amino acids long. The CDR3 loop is CASSLRVDLGDTQYF. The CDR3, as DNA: TGTGCCAGCAGCTTGAGGGTTGATCTTGGGGATACGCAGTATTTT.

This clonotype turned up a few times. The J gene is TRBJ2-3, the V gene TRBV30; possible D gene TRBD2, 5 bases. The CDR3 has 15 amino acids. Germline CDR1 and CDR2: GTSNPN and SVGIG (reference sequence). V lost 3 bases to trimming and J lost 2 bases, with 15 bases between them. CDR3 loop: CAWSGVAPDTDTQYF. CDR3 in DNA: TGTGCCTGGAGCGGGGTAGCCCCTGACACAGATACGCAGTATTTT. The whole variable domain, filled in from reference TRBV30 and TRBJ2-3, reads SQTIHQWPATLVQPVGSPLSLECTVEGTSNPNLYWYRQAAGRGLQLLFYSVGIGQISSEVPQNLSASRPQDRQFILSSKKLLLSDSGFYLCAWSGVAPDTDTQYFGPGTRLTVL.

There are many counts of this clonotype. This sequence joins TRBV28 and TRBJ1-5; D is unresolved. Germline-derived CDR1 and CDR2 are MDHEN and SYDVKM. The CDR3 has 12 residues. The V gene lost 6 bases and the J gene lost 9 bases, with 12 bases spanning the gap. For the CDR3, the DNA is TGTGCCAGCAGCCCCTCCACACGGCCCCAGCATTTT. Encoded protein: CASSPSTRPQHF.

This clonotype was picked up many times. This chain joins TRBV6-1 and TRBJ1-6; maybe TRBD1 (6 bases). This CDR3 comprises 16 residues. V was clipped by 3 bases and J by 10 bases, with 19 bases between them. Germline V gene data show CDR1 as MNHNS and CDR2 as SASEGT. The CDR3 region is CASSDREWTEASPLHF. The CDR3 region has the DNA TGTGCCAGCAGTGACAGAGAATGGACAGAGGCATCACCCCTCCACTTT.